The source of this T cell receptor (beta chain) is a study of cytomegalovirus exposure and HLA in healthy donors (dated by TCRdb to the late 2010s). Notes on the research overall: According to an earlier analysis of 587 of the donors, roughly 180 million T cells yielded 100 million or so unique TCR beta sequences and less than 300 Gb of sequence data. Roughly 290 gigabases of sequencing data and around 80 million unique TCR sequences made up an early release that covered 500 to 650 HLA-typed donors. Of the 300 to 450 genotyped donors, approximately 81% were placed in the genetic ancestry cluster associated with self-reported Caucasian donors. The study was designed to test whether signatures of past pathogen exposure could be identified by cataloging public T cell receptors. Using immunosequencing, the study profiled T cell repertoires from 666 subjects and related those repertoires to cytomegalovirus serostatus. Along with the roughly 670-subject first cohort, a separate validation cohort of over a hundred different subjects was used. To predict cytomegalovirus infection status, the study combined high-throughput TCR immunosequencing, statistical association of individual TCRs with disease status, and machine learning. To study patterns of TCR occurrence, a later analysis re-analyzed previously published TCR beta repertoires from 500 to 850 donors and added high-resolution HLA genotyping. Rather than using new phenotypic data, the later analysis identified candidate immune exposures from TCR beta sequences and from how often those sequences occurred across donors. An earlier analysis of 587 of the donors applied high-throughput TCR beta sequencing to assess whether each TCR beta V gene segment acted as functional or pseudogenic. Donor age, sex, ethnicity and CMV serostatus were compiled together with the repertoire data. A later genetic analysis took genome-wide SNP genotypes for about 55% of the 666 donors and used that subset as a discovery cohort. All discovery cohort repertoires had been generated on a single sequencing platform. Class I and class II HLA loci were covered by the typing at four-digit resolution. Typing coverage differed by locus: A, B, C, DRB1 and DQB1 were typed in roughly 620-630 donors, DQA1 in about 500, DPA1 in around 580, and DPB1 in about 450. Roughly 5 DR-DQ haplotypes were handled as single units for association and clustering, since linkage in the cohort was strong. Among 300 to 500 genotyped donors of the cohort, an average of roughly 230,000 unique TCR beta nucleotide sequences was sequenced per donor, of which about 19% were non-productive. Overall study results and their limits: At a false discovery rate of 0.05, a later analysis linked some 17,000 TCR beta sequences to specific HLA alleles. A later genetic analysis reported fewer N-insertions in productive TCRs among donors in an Asian-associated ancestry cluster than the roughly 620-donor mean. Most TCR sequences were seen in very few donors, while some public TCRs were found in many individuals. In both the original and validation cohorts, the classifier was reported to diagnose cytomegalovirus status with high specificity and sensitivity. In a later analysis, most CMV-associated TCR beta chains were found to appear HLA-restricted, with HLA associations seemingly driven largely by CMV exposure. Some IMGT-functional V segments, including TRBV6-2 and TRBV6-3, could not be told apart with the 87-base-pair reads, so those segments were excluded. Three of the identified cytomegalovirus-associated TCR beta chains were confirmed in vitro to be specific for cytomegalovirus antigens. A group of highly shared sequence variants was considered likely to be a technical artifact of the sequencing pipeline. Broadly in line with IMGT annotations, most TCR beta V segments showed up in productive rearrangements about 87% or about 30% of the time in an earlier analysis of 587 of the donors. Immune exposure information for the cohort was limited to CMV serostatus. Sequencing depth was assumed to be roughly uniform across donors in the presence/absence analyses, though that assumption may not hold. V-gene and J-gene trimming of TCR beta chains was associated with a missense DCLRE1C variant in a later genetic analysis, and the association was replicated in an independent cohort. A further reported finding was that TCR beta sequences accurately predicted the HLA-A and HLA-B alleles for most subjects in the first cohort. The authors suggested that the approach could potentially be generalized to other disease states and immunological phenotypes. Because HLA typing was missing for some donors at each locus, association tests included only the typed subset. In a later analysis, HLA-associated TCR beta chains were found to be more clonally expanded and to have lower generation probabilities than equally common non-associated chains. In a later analysis, several top co-occurrence clusters were reported to appear linked to parvovirus B19, influenza, CMV and Epstein-Barr virus. In the study, some 180 TCR beta chains were listed as associated with cytomegalovirus. Correlated functional status among segregating V segments might be attributable to linkage disequilibrium, but an unknown experimental factor could not be ruled out. According to a later analysis, TCR association rates differed among HLA loci, with DRB1 alleles showing the most associated TCRs and HLA-C alleles showing the fewest. This cohort had only TCR beta chains sequenced, and the lack of alpha or paired-chain data limited which features could be detected. When HLA alleles, especially DR and DQ, strongly co-occurred, TCR associations were difficult to assign to individual alleles. Because counts were too low, under 20 rarely observed V segments, including chromosome 9 orphons, were left out of the earlier analysis of over 550 of the donors.

Libraries were made using the immunoSEQ multiplex PCR assay. The multiplex PCR relied on a mix of 60 forward primers for TCR Vbeta segments and 13 reverse primers for TCR Jbeta segments. Amplification of the CDR3 region of rearranged TCR beta genes was performed with a multiplex PCR assay on genomic DNA. The amplified TCR beta libraries were sequenced on the Illumina HiSeq System as 87-base-pair reads. In the paper's pipeline: A later analysis counted about 76 million unique TCR beta chains across the 500 to 850 repertoires, and approximately 11 million of these chains were shared by at least two donors. Raw reads were error-corrected and collapsed into unique sequences with a nearest-neighbor algorithm that merged closely related sequences to remove PCR and sequencing errors. To assign V, D and J gene segments, CDR3 sequences were aligned to IMGT reference sequences. For a sequence to be retained, a match of at least six nucleotides was required to both a V gene segment and a J gene segment. Rearrangements were classified as productive when the CDR3 lacked stop codons and remained in frame with V and J, and all other rearrangements were classified as non-productive. CDR3 was defined by IMGT convention, running from the second conserved V-encoded cysteine to the conserved J-encoded phenylalanine. The earlier analysis of about 640 of the donors excluded any sequence lacking an unambiguous match to a single V gene segment. In an earlier analysis of some 590 of the donors, V segments were called functional above 56.7% productive rearrangements and were called segregating when the between-donor standard deviation exceeded 5%. To diagnose cytomegalovirus status from the catalog of TCR beta chain sequences, a statistical classification framework was built. A later analysis assigned V and J genes by comparing TCR nucleotide sequences with IMGT/GENE-DB human TR gene sequences. A later analysis assigned CDR3 sequences and most-parsimonious VDJ recombination scenarios with the TCRdist pipeline. In a later analysis, each TCR beta chain was defined by its CDR3 amino acid sequence together with its V-gene family, and reads without a unique V-gene family were excluded. A later analysis removed several hundred highly shared, low-generation-probability nucleotide sequences to deal with suspected cross-contamination and a sequencing artifact. In a later analysis, a clonal expansion index was calculated for each public chain from normalized within-repertoire ranks of inferred template counts. A later analysis computed generation probabilities with a VDJ recombination model fitted to out-of-frame rearrangements, and checked the results against IGoR. Hypergeometric tests were used in a later analysis to score TCR-TCR, TCR-HLA and TCR-CMV co-occurrence, with a repertoire-size bias correction applied to the TCR pairs. False discovery rates were estimated in a later analysis by permuting HLA or CMV assignments 20 times. In a later analysis, co-occurring TCRs were grouped using DBSCAN, with TCRdist sequence similarity added in when clustering inside HLA-allele-positive subsets. Repertoires with fewer than 30,000 or more than 120,000 public chains were left out of co-occurrence clustering, as were about five repertoires with anomalous nucleotide sharing. Sourced from immuneACCESS, this table was stored by TCRdb with only in-frame sequences that have V and J called. A share of the clones is absent; for the studies checked, an unresolved V gene accounts for under half, and the remainder has no known explanation. V and J calls and clone size are copied from that table; D and trimming were computed from the DNA. Within this sample are 89,000 or so clones, with more than 70% of them counted one time only. The top ten clones comprise around 4% of the sample.

Its CDR3 holds 15 amino acids, cysteine through phenylalanine. Of all the DNA, just the CDR3 is kept, 45 bases in frame from base 1. Trimming takes 0 bases from V and 5 bases from J, and the germline ends sit 13 bases apart. Looking up the germline V gene yields CDR1 MGHDK and CDR2 SYGVNS. The cohort comprised around 690 healthy bone marrow donors. At the time of sampling, all cohort members were nominally healthy, though unrecorded immune exposures were likely present. The donor tested CMV seronegative, placing the donor among the roughly 350 seronegative members of the cohort. Every donor gave a peripheral blood sample, and the peripheral blood mononuclear cells from that sample were used for TCR beta sequencing. The Qiagen DNeasy Blood Extraction Kit was used to extract genomic DNA from the blood cell samples. This clone was seen ten or more times. Its antigen specificity is not known. No base qualities exist here, and no much larger clone lies one base off it.

The sequenced sample was PBMCs. Recombination connected TRBV25-1 to TRBJ1-1, and TRBD1 may be the D gene, going by 6 matching bases. The receptor comes from a man aged 55 to 70 in good health and CMV-seronegative. The CDR3 protein sequence reads: CASSEYEGQRTEAFF. The DNA is TGTGCCAGCAGTGAATATGAAGGACAGCGAACTGAAGCTTTCTTT.